Listed here is a single T cell receptor (beta chain). V lost 3 bases and J lost 6, with 14 bases in between. The CDR3 sequence is 14 residues long. Germline V gene data show CDR1 as ENHRY and CDR2 as SYGVKD. The sample belongs to a study of T-cell reconstitution after alpha-beta-depleted transplantation in children. As it was prepared, the TCRbeta library received unique molecular identifiers. TCRdb reanalysed the PCR reads using MiXCR and keeps one entry per CDR3 protein. The table shows 400,000 to 500,000 distinct CDR3 sequences, with approximately 10% occurring only once. This chain links TRBV10-3 with TRBJ1-1; no definite D call. The sample was PBMCs from the stem cell graft donor, taken from the stem cell graft. The clonotype comes from a human donor who donated a stem cell graft to a child with acute myeloid leukemia. The CDR3 spells CAISDKLSDAEAFF. The CDR3 bases are TGTGCCATCAGTGATAAGCTCTCCGACGCTGAAGCTTTCTTT.